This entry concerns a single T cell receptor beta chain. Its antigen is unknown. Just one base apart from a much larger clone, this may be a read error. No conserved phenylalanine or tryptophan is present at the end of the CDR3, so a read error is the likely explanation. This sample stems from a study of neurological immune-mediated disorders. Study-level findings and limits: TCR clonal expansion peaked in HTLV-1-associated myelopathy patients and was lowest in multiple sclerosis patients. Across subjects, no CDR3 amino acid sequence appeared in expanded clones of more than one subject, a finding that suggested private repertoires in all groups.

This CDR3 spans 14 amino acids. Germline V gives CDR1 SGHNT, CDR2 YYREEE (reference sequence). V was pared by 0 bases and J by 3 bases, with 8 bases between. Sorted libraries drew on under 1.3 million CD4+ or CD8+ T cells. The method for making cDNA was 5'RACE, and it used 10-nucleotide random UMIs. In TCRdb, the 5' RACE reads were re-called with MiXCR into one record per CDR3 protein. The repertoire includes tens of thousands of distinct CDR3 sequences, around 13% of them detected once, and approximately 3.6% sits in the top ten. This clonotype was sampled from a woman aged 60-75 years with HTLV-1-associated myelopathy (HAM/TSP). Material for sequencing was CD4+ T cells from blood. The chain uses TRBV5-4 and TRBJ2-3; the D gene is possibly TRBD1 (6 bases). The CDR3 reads CASSLAGVTDTQYL. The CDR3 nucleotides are TGTGCCAGCAGCTTGGCAGGGGTTACAGATACGCAGTATCTT.